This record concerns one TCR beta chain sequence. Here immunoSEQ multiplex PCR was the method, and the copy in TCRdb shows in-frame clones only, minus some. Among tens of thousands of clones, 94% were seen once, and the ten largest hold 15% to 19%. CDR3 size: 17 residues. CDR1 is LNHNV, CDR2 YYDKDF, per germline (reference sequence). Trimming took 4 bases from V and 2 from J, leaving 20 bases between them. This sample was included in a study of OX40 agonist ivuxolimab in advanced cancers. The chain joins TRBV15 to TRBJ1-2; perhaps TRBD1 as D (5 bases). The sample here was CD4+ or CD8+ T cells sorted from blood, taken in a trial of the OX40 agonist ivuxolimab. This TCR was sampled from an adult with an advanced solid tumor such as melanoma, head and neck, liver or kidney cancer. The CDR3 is CATSKSWVGDPNYGYTF. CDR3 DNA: TGTGCCACCAGCAAAAGTTGGGTGGGGGACCCAAACTATGGCTACACCTTC.